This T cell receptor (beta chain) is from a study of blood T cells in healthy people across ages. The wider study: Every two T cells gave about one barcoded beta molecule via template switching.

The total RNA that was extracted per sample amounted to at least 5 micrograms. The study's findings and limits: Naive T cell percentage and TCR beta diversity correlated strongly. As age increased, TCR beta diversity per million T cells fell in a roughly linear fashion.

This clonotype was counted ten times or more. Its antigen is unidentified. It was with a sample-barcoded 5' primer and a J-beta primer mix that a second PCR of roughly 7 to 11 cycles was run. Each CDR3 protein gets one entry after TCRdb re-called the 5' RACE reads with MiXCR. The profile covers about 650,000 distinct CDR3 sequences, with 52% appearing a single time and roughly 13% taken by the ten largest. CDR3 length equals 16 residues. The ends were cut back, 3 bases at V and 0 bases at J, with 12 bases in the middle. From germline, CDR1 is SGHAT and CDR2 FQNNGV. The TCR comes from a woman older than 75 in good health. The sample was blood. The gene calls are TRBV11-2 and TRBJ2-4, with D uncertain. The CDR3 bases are TGTGCCAGCAGCTTTACCCTTAGAGGAGCCAAAAACATTCAGTACTTC. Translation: CASSFTLRGAKNIQYF.